The 10 T cell receptor beta chains listed next were all sequenced from one sample in a study of T cell changes during pregnancy in multiple sclerosis. Method: immunoSEQ multiplex PCR; TCRdb's copy keeps in-frame clones and lacks some. Of tens of thousands of clones in the sample, roughly 92% were seen once. Source: peripheral blood, taken after pregnancy. All receptors derive from a female donor in good health, enrolled as a control in a pregnancy study.

The chain is built from TRBV9 and TRBJ1-2; no firm D call. CDR3 length equals 13 residues. V was shortened by 0 bases and J by 2 bases, with 5 bases between the two germline ends. Germline CDR1 and CDR2: SGDLS and YYNGEE. The CDR3: CASSVAGNYGYTF. Here the CDR3 DNA reads TGTGCCAGCAGCGTAGCCGGGAACTATGGCTACACCTTC.

The chain uses TRBV2 and TRBJ2-7, with a weak D call TRBD1 (6 bases). CDR1 and CDR2 from the germline V gene are SNHLY and FYNNEI. There are 14 residues in the CDR3. Trimming cost V 8 bases and J 2 bases, with 16 bases left between them. Here the CDR3 reads CASDEGDITYEQYF. For the CDR3, the DNA is TGTGCCAGCGATGAGGGGGATATAACCTACGAGCAGTACTTC.

CDR3 sequence reads: CASSRRLAGGYEQYF. CDR3 sequence (DNA): TGTGCCAGCAGCCGGAGACTAGCGGGAGGCTACGAGCAGTACTTC. The chain has TRBV7-2 and TRBJ2-7, with 13 bases lining up with TRBD2. Germline V gives CDR1 SGHTA, CDR2 FQGNSA. V trimming: 5 bases; J trimming: 3 bases; junction bases outside the gene matches: 4. The CDR3 spans 15 residues.

V and J are TRBV9 and TRBJ1-5, with a possible D match to TRBD1 (6 bases). Trimming pared 5 bases from V and 3 bases from J, leaving 12 bases between. Germline assignment: CDR1 SGDLS and CDR2 YYNGEE. CDR3 size: 14 residues. CDR3 amino acids: CASSSGQFNQPQHF. The CDR3 DNA reads as TGTGCCAGCAGTTCAGGACAGTTCAATCAGCCCCAGCATTTT.

This clone appeared a few times. The J gene is TRBJ1-3, the V gene TRBV5-1; 9 bases fit TRBD1. CDR3 length: 16 amino acids. The ends lost 2 bases at V and 0 bases at J; junction bases unmatched: 3. The germline V gene encodes CDR1 SGHRS and CDR2 YFSETQ. CDR3 sequence (DNA): TGCGCCAGCAGCTTAGGACAGGGGTTCTCTGGAAACACCATATATTTT. Amino acid sequence: CASSLGQGFSGNTIYF.

The rearrangement joins TRBV7-9 to TRBJ2-7, with D possibly matching TRBD2 (5 bases). CDR3 size: 16 residues. V dropped 10 bases and J dropped 4 bases, with 26 bases sitting between them. The germline V gene encodes CDR1 SEHNR and CDR2 FQNEAQ (reference sequence). CDR3 bases: TGTGCCACCAGTGGGGTCGGGGAGTATGATTCTTACGAGCAGTACTTC. Its translation is CATSGVGEYDSYEQYF. The full variable domain, rest sourced from reference TRBV7-9 and TRBJ2-7, is DTGVSQNPRHKITKRGQNVTFRCDPISEHNRLYWYRQTLGQGPEFLTYFQNEAQLEKSRLLSDRFSAERPKGSFSTLEIQRTEQGDSAMYLCATSGVGEYDSYEQYFGPGTRLTVT.

This rearrangement joins TRBV6-5 to TRBJ2-3; the D gene is possibly TRBD2 (5 bases). The CDR3 runs 13 residues. V lost 6 bases, J lost 2 bases, and 9 bases lay in between. Germline V gene sequence: CDR1 MNHEY, CDR2 SVGAGI. This CDR3 reads CASRDWFTDTQYF. The CDR3 DNA is TGTGCCAGCAGGGACTGGTTCACAGATACGCAGTATTTT.

The chain uses TRBV19 and TRBJ2-7; 11 nucleotides match TRBD1. This CDR3 region has 14 residues. V was pared by 5 bases and J by 5 bases, with 5 bases of the junction left unmatched. Germline CDR1 reads LNHDA; CDR2 reads SQIVND (reference sequence). CDR3 protein: CASSWTGGSDEQYF. In DNA, the CDR3 is TGTGCCAGTAGTTGGACAGGGGGCAGCGACGAGCAGTACTTC.

The chain employs TRBV27 and TRBJ2-7, with no clear D. V dropped 6 bases and J dropped 0 bases, with 6 bases sitting between them. There are 12 residues in the CDR3. Germline V gives CDR1 MNHEY, CDR2 SMNVEV (reference sequence). This CDR3 reads CASRSPSYEQYF. The DNA for the CDR3 is TGTGCCAGCAGGTCTCCCTCCTACGAGCAGTACTTC.

The chain joins TRBV4-3 to TRBJ2-3; TRBD2 might be the D (5 bases). CDR1 and CDR2 from the germline V gene are LGHNA and YSLEER. Trimming stripped 2 bases from V and 4 bases from J, with 13 bases between. There are 15 residues in the CDR3. The CDR3 coding sequence is TGCGCCAGCAGCCAACGGAGGCCCGAGGCAGATACGCAGTATTTT. Its protein is CASSQRRPEADTQYF.